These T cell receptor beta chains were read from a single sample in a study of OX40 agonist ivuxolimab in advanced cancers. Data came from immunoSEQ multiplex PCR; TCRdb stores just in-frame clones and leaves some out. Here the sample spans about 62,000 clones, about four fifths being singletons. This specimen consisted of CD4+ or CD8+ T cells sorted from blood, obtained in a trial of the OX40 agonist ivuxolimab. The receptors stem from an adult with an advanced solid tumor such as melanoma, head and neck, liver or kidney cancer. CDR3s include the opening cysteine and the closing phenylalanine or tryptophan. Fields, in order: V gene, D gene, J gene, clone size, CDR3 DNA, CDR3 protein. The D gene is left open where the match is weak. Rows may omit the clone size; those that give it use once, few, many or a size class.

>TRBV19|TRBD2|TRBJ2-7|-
TGTGCCAGTAGTATCGGCCGGACTAGTCACTACGAGCAGTACTTC
CASSIGRTSHYEQYF
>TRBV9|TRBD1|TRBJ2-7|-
TGTGCCAGCAGCAAACAGGACAGGGCCTACGAGCAGTACTTC
CASSKQDRAYEQYF
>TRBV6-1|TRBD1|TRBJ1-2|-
TGTGCCAGCAGCCCCCCGACAGGGAACTTC
CASSPPTGNF
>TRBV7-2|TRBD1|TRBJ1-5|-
TGTGCCAGCAGCTTAAACACAGGGGATCAGCCCCAGCATTTT
CASSLNTGDQPQHF
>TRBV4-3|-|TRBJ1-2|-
TGCGCCAGCAGCCAAGATAAGTTATTGGGGTCATATGGCTACACCTTC
CASSQDKLLGSYGYTF
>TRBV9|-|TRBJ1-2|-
TGTGCCAGCAGCGCCGTCCCCTCCGGGGGAGGCTACACCTTC
CASSAVPSGGGYTF
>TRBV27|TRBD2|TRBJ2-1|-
TGTGCCAGCAGTTTTGGCCTAGCGGCTTACAATGAGCAGTTCTTC
CASSFGLAAYNEQFF
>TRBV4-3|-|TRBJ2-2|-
TGCGCCAGCAGCCAAGCAAGCGGTCCCGGGGAGCTGTTTTTT
CASSQASGPGELFF
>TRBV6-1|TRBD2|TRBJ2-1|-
TGTGCCAGCAGCCTAGCGGGATCCTACAATGAGCAGTTCTTC
CASSLAGSYNEQFF
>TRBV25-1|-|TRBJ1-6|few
TGTGCCAGCAGGAGTGAGAATTCACCCCTCCACTTT
CASRSENSPLHF
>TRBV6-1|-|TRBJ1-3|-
TGTGCCAGCAGTGTTACGTCTGGAAACACCATATATTTT
CASSVTSGNTIYF
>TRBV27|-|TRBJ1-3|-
TGTGCCAGCAGTAGGAACAGGGTTGTCGCTGGAAACACCATATATTTT
CASSRNRVVAGNTIYF
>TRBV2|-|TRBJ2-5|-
TGTGCCAGCAGCTCTGGGGGAGGTTGGGAGACCCAGTACTTC
CASSSGGGWETQYF
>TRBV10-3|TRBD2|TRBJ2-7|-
TGTGCCATCGGCCCGGGACTAGCTATTCACGAGCAGTACTTC
CAIGPGLAIHEQYF
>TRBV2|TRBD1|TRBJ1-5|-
TGTGCCAGCAGTGCCAGGACAGGCGCGTACAATCAGCCCCAGCATTTT
CASSARTGAYNQPQHF
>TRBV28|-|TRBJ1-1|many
TGTGCCAGCAGGCGGACCGGGACAATGAACACTGAAGCTTTCTTT
CASRRTGTMNTEAFF
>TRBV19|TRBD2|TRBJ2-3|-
TGTGCCAGTAGTCTCGGACTAGCGGGAGACATTGGGACAGATACGCAGTATTTT
CASSLGLAGDIGTDTQYF
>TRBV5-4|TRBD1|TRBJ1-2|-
TGTGCCAGCAGCCGTACAGGGGGCGACTATGGCTACACCTTC
CASSRTGGDYGYTF
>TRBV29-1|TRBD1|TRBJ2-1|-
TGCAGCGTTGAAGGTACCAACAGGGGGCAAGGGCAGTTCTTC
CSVEGTNRGQGQFF
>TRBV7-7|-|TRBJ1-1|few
TGTGCTAGCAGCTTAATGCGGATACAGGGAGGTATGAACACTGAAGCTTTCTTT
CASSLMRIQGGMNTEAFF
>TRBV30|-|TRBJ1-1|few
TGTGCCTGGAGTCGAGGACAGATGAACACTGAAGCTTTCTTT
CAWSRGQMNTEAFF
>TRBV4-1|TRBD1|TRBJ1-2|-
TGCGCCAGCAGCCAAGGCCTACCGACAGGGAACTATGGCTACACCTTC
CASSQGLPTGNYGYTF
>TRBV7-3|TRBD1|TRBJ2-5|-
TGTGCCAGCAGCCCGACAGGGGGCTCCCAAGAGACCCAGTACTTC
CASSPTGGSQETQYF
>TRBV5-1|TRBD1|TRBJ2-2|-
TGCGCCAGCAGCCCGTGGACAGGGGGCCAAGGAAGGGAGGCCGGGGAGCTGTTTTTT
CASSPWTGGQGREAGELFF
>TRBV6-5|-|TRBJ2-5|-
TGTGCCAGCAGTTTATTCGGACTGGATCGGAAGACCCAGTACTTC
CASSLFGLDRKTQYF
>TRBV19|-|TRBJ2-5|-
TGTGCCAGTAGTATTGGGGCTAGCTGGGGGAGGGAGACCCAGTACTTC
CASSIGASWGRETQYF
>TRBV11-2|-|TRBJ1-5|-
TGTGCCAGCAGCCTAGACGGAACGAACCAGCCCCAGCATTTT
CASSLDGTNQPQHF
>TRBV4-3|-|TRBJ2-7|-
TGCGCCAGCAGCCGAGACGAGAATTCCTACGAGCAGTACTTC
CASSRDENSYEQYF
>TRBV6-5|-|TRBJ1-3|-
TGTGCCAGCAGCCCGCTGGGGGCTGGAAACACCATATATTTT
CASSPLGAGNTIYF
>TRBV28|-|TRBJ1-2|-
TGTGCCAGCAGTGGGAGCTATGGCTACACCTTC
CASSGSYGYTF
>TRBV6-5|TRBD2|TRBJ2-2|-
TGTGCCAGCAGAGGGACTAGCGGGTCGGGCGGGGAGCTGTTTTTT
CASRGTSGSGGELFF
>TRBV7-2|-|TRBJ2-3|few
TGTGCCAGCAGCTCCCGTGGGGCCTTACGCACAGATACGCAGTATTTT
CASSSRGALRTDTQYF
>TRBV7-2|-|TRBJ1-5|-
TGTGCCAGCAGTCCACCGACAGGACTCCTCAATCAGCCCCAGCATTTT
CASSPPTGLLNQPQHF
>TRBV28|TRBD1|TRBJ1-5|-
TGTGCCAGCAGTCCTAGACAGGGTAGCAATCAGCCCCAGCATTTT
CASSPRQGSNQPQHF
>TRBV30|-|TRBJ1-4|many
TGTGCCTGGAGGGGCTATCATAATGCGGACCCCAATGAAAAACTGTTTTTT
CAWRGYHNADPNEKLFF
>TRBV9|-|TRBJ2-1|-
TGTGCCAGCAGCGTAGCTTTAGGAGCCCCAGGGAAGGAGCAGTTCTTC
CASSVALGAPGKEQFF
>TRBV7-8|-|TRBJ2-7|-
TGTGCCAGCAGCTTTGGGGAAGCTTCCTACGAGCAGTACTTC
CASSFGEASYEQYF
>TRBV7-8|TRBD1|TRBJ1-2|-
TGTGCCAGCAGCAGATCGGACAGGGGCCCCTATGGCTACACCTTC
CASSRSDRGPYGYTF
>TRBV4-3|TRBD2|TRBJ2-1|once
TGCGCCAGCAGCCAAGATTCCGGACTAGCGGGGGGTATGGATGAGCAGTTCTTC
CASSQDSGLAGGMDEQFF
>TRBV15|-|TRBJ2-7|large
TGTGCCACCAGCACCGGGGAGCCCTACGAGCAGTACTTC
CATSTGEPYEQYF
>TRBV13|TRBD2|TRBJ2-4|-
TGTGCCAGCAGCCGAGCTAGCGGGAGTGACAAAAACATTCAGTACTTC
CASSRASGSDKNIQYF
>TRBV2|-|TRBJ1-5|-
TGTGCCAGCCTGAGGAATGAGGGGTCTGGAATCCGACCCCAGCATTTT
CASLRNEGSGIRPQHF
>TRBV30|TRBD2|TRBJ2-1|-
TGTGCCTTCCGGGGACTAGCGGGAGACGATAATGAGCAGTTCTTC
CAFRGLAGDDNEQFF
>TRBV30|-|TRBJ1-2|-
TGTGCCTTCCCGAGGTCGGAGGGCGATGGCTACACCTTC
CAFPRSEGDGYTF
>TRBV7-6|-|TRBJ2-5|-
TGTGCCAGCAGCTTAGAAGGCACAAAGCAAGAGACCCAGTACTTC
CASSLEGTKQETQYF
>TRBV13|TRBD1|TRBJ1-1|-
TGTGCCAGCAGCTTAAGACAGGGGAACACTGAAGCTTTCTTT
CASSLRQGNTEAFF
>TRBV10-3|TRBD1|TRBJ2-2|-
TGTGCCATCAGCGGGGGAAACAGGGGGTCCGGGGAGCTGTTTTTT
CAISGGNRGSGELFF
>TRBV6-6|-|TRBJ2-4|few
TGTGCCAGTCGGACAGAATACAAAAACATTCAGTACTTC
CASRTEYKNIQYF
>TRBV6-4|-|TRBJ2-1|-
TGTGCCAGCCCGAAGGAGGAGAAGAATGAGCAGTTCTTC
CASPKEEKNEQFF
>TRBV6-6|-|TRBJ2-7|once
TGTGCCAGCGGTCGGGGAACCTCCTACGAGCAGTACTTC
CASGRGTSYEQYF
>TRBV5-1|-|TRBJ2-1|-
TGCGCCAGCAGCTTGGCCGTCGGCCGCTCCTACAATGAGCAGTTCTTC
CASSLAVGRSYNEQFF
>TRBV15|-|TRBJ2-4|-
TGTGCCACCAGCAGAGACCCGCACATTCAGTACTTC
CATSRDPHIQYF
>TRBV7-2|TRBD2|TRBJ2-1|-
TGTGCCAGCAGTCGAGCGGGGGGCCCCATAATTAGCTCCTACAATGAGCAGTTCTTC
CASSRAGGPIISSYNEQFF
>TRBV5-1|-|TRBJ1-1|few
TGCGCCAGCAGAAGCAGGGGCTACACTGAAGCTTTCTTT
CASRSRGYTEAFF
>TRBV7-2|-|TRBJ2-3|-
TGTGCCAGCAGCCCAGTAGCTAGGGGGGCTAAGGCAGATACGCAGTATTTT
CASSPVARGAKADTQYF
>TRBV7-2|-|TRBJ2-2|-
TGTGCCAGCAGCCACATAGTCGGGGAGCTGTTTTTT
CASSHIVGELFF
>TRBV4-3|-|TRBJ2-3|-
TGCGCCAGCAGCCAAGATAAGGGAATGAATACGCAGTATTTT
CASSQDKGMNTQYF
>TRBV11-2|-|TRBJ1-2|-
TGTGCCAGCAGCTTAGGAGCGGGAAGCTATGGCTACACCTTC
CASSLGAGSYGYTF
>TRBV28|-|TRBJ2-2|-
TGTGCCAGCAGTTTAGGCGGGACCACGAACACCGGGGAGCTGTTTTTT
CASSLGGTTNTGELFF
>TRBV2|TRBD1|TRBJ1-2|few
TGTGCCAGCAGGGCTGGACAGGGGCGGTATGGCTACACCTTC
CASRAGQGRYGYTF